This is a list of T cell receptor beta chains from one sample in a study of chemoradiotherapy in HPV16-positive cancers. The table came from immunoSEQ multiplex PCR; TCRdb's copy has only in-frame clones and leaves some out. This table has 25,000 to 30,000 clones, roughly nine tenths appearing once. Sample: blood, taken from a patient who underwent chemoradiotherapy. Every receptor here comes from a human donor with HPV-associated anogenital cancer. Each CDR3 is given with its conserved first and last residue. D genes are given only for firm matches. Expanded clones are given a class, and other clones once, few, many or no size at all.

V: TRBV2
size: -
D: -
J: TRBJ2-5
CDR3: CASLAEVQQETQYF
DNA: TGTGCCAGCCTTGCGGAAGTGCAGCAAGAGACCCAGTACTTC

V: TRBV7-2
size: -
D: -
J: TRBJ1-3
CDR3: CASSITGGSGNTIYF
DNA: TGTGCCAGCAGCATAACAGGAGGCTCTGGAAACACCATATATTTT

V: TRBV11-3
size: -
D: TRBD2
J: TRBJ2-3
CDR3: CASSRGGGTDTQYF
DNA: TGTGCCAGCAGCCGGGGGGGAGGGACAGATACGCAGTATTTT

V: TRBV28
size: -
D: -
J: TRBJ1-6
CDR3: CASSSNRAGGSPLHF
DNA: TGTGCCAGCAGTTCGAACAGGGCGGGCGGTTCACCCCTCCACTTT

V: TRBV4-3
size: -
D: -
J: TRBJ1-6
CDR3: CASSLGQTNSPLHF
DNA: TGCGCCAGCAGCCTTGGACAGACTAATTCACCCCTCCACTTT

V: TRBV7-2
size: once
D: TRBD1
J: TRBJ2-2
CDR3: CASSYRTGVYTGELFF
DNA: TGTGCCAGCAGCTATCGGACAGGGGTCTACACCGGGGAGCTGTTTTTT

V: TRBV5-4
size: -
D: TRBD1
J: TRBJ1-3
CDR3: CASSTAPGQEAGNTIYF
DNA: TGTGCCAGCAGCACCGCACCGGGACAGGAGGCAGGAAACACCATATATTTT

V: TRBV7-9
size: -
D: TRBD1
J: TRBJ1-2
CDR3: CASSFGQGNYGYTF
DNA: TGTGCCAGCAGCTTTGGACAGGGGAACTATGGCTACACCTTC

V: TRBV6-1
size: once
D: -
J: TRBJ1-5
CDR3: CASRGVLNQPQHF
DNA: TGTGCCAGCAGGGGAGTACTCAATCAGCCCCAGCATTTT

V: TRBV6-1
size: -
D: -
J: TRBJ2-1
CDR3: CASSATTNNEQFF
DNA: TGTGCCAGCAGCGCTACTACCAACAATGAGCAGTTCTTC

V: TRBV27
size: -
D: TRBD2
J: TRBJ2-3
CDR3: CASSFRTSGTTTDTQYF
DNA: TGTGCCAGCAGTTTTCGAACTAGCGGGACGACCACAGATACGCAGTATTTT

V: TRBV5-1
size: -
D: -
J: TRBJ1-2
CDR3: CASSLESSRRSGYTF
DNA: TGCGCCAGCAGCTTGGAGTCTAGCAGGCGGAGTGGCTACACCTTC

V: TRBV4-2
size: -
D: -
J: TRBJ2-1
CDR3: CASSQDSPLAASYNEQFF
DNA: TGTGCCAGCAGCCAAGATAGCCCCTTAGCGGCTTCCTACAATGAGCAGTTCTTC

V: TRBV9
size: -
D: -
J: TRBJ1-4
CDR3: CASSVTYGEKLFF
DNA: TGCGCCAGCAGCGTAACATACGGAGAAAAACTGTTTTTT

V: TRBV4-2
size: -
D: -
J: TRBJ1-2
CDR3: CASSQNRDTPAAGYTF
DNA: TGTGCCAGCAGCCAAAACCGGGACACCCCTGCGGCTGGCTACACCTTC

V: TRBV5-1
size: -
D: TRBD2
J: TRBJ2-1
CDR3: CASSLGLAGAAYNEQFF
DNA: TGCGCCAGCAGCCTGGGACTAGCGGGAGCAGCCTACAATGAGCAGTTCTTC

V: TRBV5-4
size: -
D: -
J: TRBJ2-2
CDR3: CASSLGLTGELFF
DNA: TGTGCCAGCAGCTTGGGCCTCACCGGGGAGCTGTTTTTT

V: TRBV11-2
size: -
D: TRBD2
J: TRBJ2-5
CDR3: CASSRQLAGGIETQYF
DNA: TGTGCCAGCAGCCGTCAACTAGCGGGAGGGATAGAGACCCAGTACTTC

V: TRBV5-1
size: -
D: -
J: TRBJ2-7
CDR3: CASRMGSSYEQYF
DNA: TGCGCCAGCAGAATGGGTAGCTCCTACGAGCAGTACTTC

V: TRBV19
size: -
D: -
J: TRBJ2-2
CDR3: CASSISAGELFF
DNA: TGTGCCAGTAGTATATCGGCCGGGGAGCTGTTTTTT

V: TRBV27
size: medium-sized
D: -
J: TRBJ1-6
CDR3: CASSLTRWGSPLHF
DNA: TGTGCCAGCAGTTTGACCAGGTGGGGTTCACCCCTCCACTTT

V: TRBV5-1
size: once
D: TRBD1
J: TRBJ2-7
CDR3: CASRIGTGQYEQYF
DNA: TGCGCCAGCCGGATCGGGACAGGGCAATACGAGCAGTACTTC

V: TRBV30
size: -
D: -
J: TRBJ2-2
CDR3: CAWTRGEVTGELFF
DNA: TGTGCCTGGACGCGGGGTGAAGTCACCGGGGAGCTGTTTTTT

V: TRBV2
size: -
D: TRBD1
J: TRBJ2-5
CDR3: CASSGDGQGLAETQYF
DNA: TGTGCCAGCAGTGGCGACGGACAGGGTTTAGCGGAGACCCAGTACTTC

V: TRBV6-5
size: -
D: -
J: TRBJ1-1
CDR3: CASSYRVGEAFF
DNA: TGTGCCAGCAGTTACAGGGTTGGTGAAGCTTTCTTT

V: TRBV28
size: -
D: -
J: TRBJ1-2
CDR3: CASSWAGGYGYTF
DNA: TGTGCCAGCAGTTGGGCGGGAGGATATGGCTACACCTTC

V: TRBV5-1
size: -
D: TRBD1
J: TRBJ2-7
CDR3: CASSFGQGGEQYF
DNA: TGCGCCAGCAGCTTTGGACAGGGTGGCGAGCAGTACTTC

V: TRBV10-1
size: -
D: TRBD1
J: TRBJ2-7
CDR3: CASTLEGQGPHEQYF
DNA: TGCGCCAGCACCCTGGAGGGACAGGGCCCTCACGAGCAGTACTTC

V: TRBV29-1
size: -
D: TRBD1
J: TRBJ2-6
CDR3: CSVGQGASGANVLTF
DNA: TGCAGCGTTGGACAGGGGGCCTCTGGGGCCAACGTCCTGACTTTC

V: TRBV2
size: -
D: -
J: TRBJ2-7
CDR3: CASTQGTYEQYF
DNA: TGTGCCAGCACCCAGGGCACCTACGAGCAGTACTTC

V: TRBV6-5
size: -
D: -
J: TRBJ2-4
CDR3: CASSYRSSAKNIQYF
DNA: TGTGCCAGCAGTTACCGAAGCTCAGCCAAAAACATTCAGTACTTC